This T cell receptor beta chain is from a study of cytomegalovirus exposure and HLA in healthy donors. PCR amplification relied on 60 Vbeta primers (plus 13 Jbeta primers). Only in-frame clones appear in the TCRdb table, and some are missing; sequencing was by immunoSEQ multiplex PCR. The repertoire holds around 65,000 clones, around four fifths seen once, with 3% in the top ten. Deletions cut 0 bases from V and 10 bases from J, with 18 bases between. The germline V gene encodes CDR1 GTSNPN and CDR2 SVGIG (reference sequence). The CDR3 extends over 14 amino acids. Sequencing was performed on PBMCs. The receptor was isolated from a girl aged 5-17 years in good health and CMV-seropositive. This sequence joins TRBV30 and TRBJ1-2, with D hard to call. CDR3 DNA: TGTGCCTGGAGTGTACATTTCCTGGGCCAACTCTACACCTTC. This translates into CAWSVHFLGQLYTF.